A selection of T cell receptor beta chains follows, all from one sample in a study of blood T cell repertoires in COVID-19. Profiled with immunoSEQ multiplex PCR; TCRdb holds only in-frame clones, not every one. The repertoire holds about 330,000 clones, with nearly 90% as singletons. The sample taken for sequencing was PBMCs or T cells enriched from blood (not recorded which). The source of these receptors is a woman in her thirties who had recovered from COVID-19. Both conserved end residues are part of each CDR3. Each record gives: J gene, V gene, clone size, D gene, CDR3 DNA, CDR3 protein. The D gene is left open where the match is weak. Expanded clones get a size class; other rows say once, few or many, or leave the size out.

J: TRBJ2-2; V: TRBV4-1; size: -; D: -; DNA: TGCGCCAGCAGCCAAGTACTGAAGCCGTCGAACACCGGGGAGCTGTTTTTT; CDR3: CASSQVLKPSNTGELFF
J: TRBJ1-1; V: TRBV30; size: -; D: TRBD1; DNA: TGTGCCTGGGATCAGGACAGGGGGGTGACTGAAGCTTTCTTT; CDR3: CAWDQDRGVTEAFF
J: TRBJ1-2; V: TRBV14; size: once; D: -; DNA: TGTGCCAGCAGCCAAGACGGAGATTATGGCTACACCTTC; CDR3: CASSQDGDYGYTF
J: TRBJ2-1; V: TRBV9; size: -; D: TRBD1; DNA: TGTGCCAGCAGCCGGACAGGGGACGGGCAGTTCTTC; CDR3: CASSRTGDGQFF
J: TRBJ1-5; V: TRBV4-1; size: -; D: -; DNA: TGCGCCAGCAGAGAAGCCGGGAGAGGGTCCAATCAGCCCCAGCATTTT; CDR3: CASREAGRGSNQPQHF
J: TRBJ1-2; V: TRBV5-6; size: -; D: TRBD1; DNA: TGTGCCAGCAGCAGACAGGGATTGGGCGGCTATGGCTACACCTTC; CDR3: CASSRQGLGGYGYTF
J: TRBJ1-4; V: TRBV5-4; size: -; D: -; DNA: TGTGCCAGCAGGTCCCAGGGAACTGAAAAACTGTTTTTT; CDR3: CASRSQGTEKLFF
J: TRBJ2-2; V: TRBV9; size: -; D: -; DNA: TGTGCCAGCAGCCGAACAGGGTTGGGCGGGGAGCTGTTTTTT; CDR3: CASSRTGLGGELFF
J: TRBJ1-6; V: TRBV27; size: once; D: -; DNA: TGTGCCAGCAGTTTAGCGGGGATAACCTATAATTCACCCCTCCACTTT; CDR3: CASSLAGITYNSPLHF
J: TRBJ1-1; V: TRBV30; size: -; D: TRBD1; DNA: TGTGCCTGGACGACAGGGGGCACTGAAGCTTTCTTT; CDR3: CAWTTGGTEAFF
J: TRBJ2-1; V: TRBV5-1; size: -; D: -; DNA: TGCGCCAGCAGCTCGAACCCAGGGCCCTCGGGTGAGCAGTTCTTC; CDR3: CASSSNPGPSGEQFF
J: TRBJ1-4; V: TRBV7-8; size: -; D: -; DNA: TGTGCCAGCAGCTTAGCAGGGGTAAAACTGTTTTTT; CDR3: CASSLAGVKLFF
J: TRBJ2-1; V: TRBV25-1; size: -; D: TRBD2; DNA: TGTGCCAGCAGTGAGCGGGGGGGCCAGAATGAGCAGTTCTTC; CDR3: CASSERGGQNEQFF
J: TRBJ1-1; V: TRBV6-5; size: -; D: TRBD1; DNA: TGTGCCAGCATAGGACAGGGTGGTTCGGCTTTCTTT; CDR3: CASIGQGGSAFF
J: TRBJ1-5; V: TRBV5-4; size: -; D: -; DNA: TGTGCCAGCAGCCAGGGGCCTCCCCCGGGCAATCAGCCCCAGCATTTT; CDR3: CASSQGPPPGNQPQHF
J: TRBJ1-2; V: TRBV6-2/TRBV6-3; size: -; D: TRBD1; DNA: TGTGCCAGCAGTTACTCTCGGGACAGTGGGAACTATGGCTACACCTTC; CDR3: CASSYSRDSGNYGYTF
J: TRBJ1-6; V: TRBV6-2/TRBV6-3; size: -; D: TRBD1; DNA: TGTGCCAGCAGTTACCCTAGGGACAGCTCACCCCTCCACTTT; CDR3: CASSYPRDSSPLHF
J: TRBJ1-1; V: TRBV7-8; size: few; D: TRBD1; DNA: TGTGCCAGCAGCTTACGACAGGGGTACACTGAAGCTTTCTTT; CDR3: CASSLRQGYTEAFF
J: TRBJ1-5; V: TRBV7-2; size: once; D: TRBD1; DNA: TGTGCCAGCAGCCCGATGACAGGGATCGGCAATCAGCCCCAGCATTTT; CDR3: CASSPMTGIGNQPQHF
J: TRBJ1-1; V: TRBV30; size: -; D: -; DNA: TGTGCCTGGAGAGGGGTGACTGAAGCTTTCTTT; CDR3: CAWRGVTEAFF
J: TRBJ1-3; V: TRBV7-8; size: -; D: -; DNA: TGTGCCAGCAGCTCCATCGACAGCAGGGCTGGAAACACCATATATTTT; CDR3: CASSSIDSRAGNTIYF
J: TRBJ2-7; V: TRBV6-5; size: -; D: TRBD1; DNA: TGTGCCAGCAGTTACGCCTCAGGGGGCCCCCCCTACGAGCAGTACTTC; CDR3: CASSYASGGPPYEQYF
J: TRBJ1-1; V: TRBV7-2; size: -; D: -; DNA: TGTGCCAGCAGCCCTGGGGGGTGGGGGACTGAAGCTTTCTTT; CDR3: CASSPGGWGTEAFF
J: TRBJ2-3; V: TRBV6-6; size: -; D: -; DNA: TGTGCCAGCAGTTACCTCCGGGACACAGATACGCAGTATTTT; CDR3: CASSYLRDTDTQYF
J: TRBJ1-1; V: TRBV19; size: -; D: -; DNA: TGTGCCAGTAGTCTATTGGGGGGGAACACTGAAGCTTTCTTT; CDR3: CASSLLGGNTEAFF
J: TRBJ1-2; V: TRBV5-6; size: -; D: -; DNA: TGTGCCAGCAGCTCGGCGGCCCATGGCGGCTACACCTTC; CDR3: CASSSAAHGGYTF
J: TRBJ1-5; V: TRBV10-3; size: -; D: -; DNA: TGTGCCATCAGTGGAGGGGGGGAGCAGCCCCAGCATTTT; CDR3: CAISGGGEQPQHF
J: TRBJ1-1; V: TRBV11-3; size: -; D: -; DNA: TGTGCCAGCAGCTTAGACAAACAAGATGTAAGACCGGAGCCTAACACTGAAGCTTTCTTT; CDR3: CASSLDKQDVRPEPNTEAFF
J: TRBJ1-5; V: TRBV6-1; size: once; D: TRBD1; DNA: TGTGCCAGCAGTGAAGCCTGGGGACAGAGGGGGCAGCCCCAGCATTTT; CDR3: CASSEAWGQRGQPQHF
J: TRBJ1-2; V: TRBV15; size: -; D: TRBD1; DNA: TGTGCCACCAGCAGAGGACAGGGCGAAGGTGGCTACACCTTC; CDR3: CATSRGQGEGGYTF
J: TRBJ1-4; V: TRBV27; size: -; D: -; DNA: TGTGCCAGCAGTTTAAGACTTAATGAAAAACTGTTTTTT; CDR3: CASSLRLNEKLFF
J: TRBJ1-1; V: TRBV5-1; size: -; D: TRBD1; DNA: TGCGCCAGCAGCCCCCGGACAGGGGACACTGAAGCTTTCTTT; CDR3: CASSPRTGDTEAFF
J: TRBJ1-1; V: TRBV28; size: -; D: -; DNA: TGTGCCACCAAGTTTAGGGGTATGAACACTGAAGCTTTCTTT; CDR3: CATKFRGMNTEAFF
J: TRBJ2-7; V: TRBV6-5; size: -; D: -; DNA: TGTGCCAGCACTCGGGACAATCCGAGCTCCTACGAGCAGTACTTC; CDR3: CASTRDNPSSYEQYF
J: TRBJ1-2; V: TRBV15; size: -; D: -; DNA: TGTGCCACCAGCAGAGATCGGGTCAGATCTAACTATGGCTACACCTTC; CDR3: CATSRDRVRSNYGYTF
J: TRBJ1-1; V: TRBV3-1/TRBV3-2; size: -; D: -; DNA: TGTGCCAGCAGCCAGGGGGGGGGCGTGCGCACTGAAGCTTTCTTT; CDR3: CASSQGGGVRTEAFF
J: TRBJ2-3; V: TRBV7-9; size: -; D: -; DNA: TGTGCCAGCAGCTGGAGGATCTCTGCAGATACGCAGTATTTT; CDR3: CASSWRISADTQYF
J: TRBJ2-7; V: TRBV6-6; size: -; D: -; DNA: TGTGCCAGCAGTTACCCCCAATCGGACGAGCAGTACTTC; CDR3: CASSYPQSDEQYF
J: TRBJ1-1; V: TRBV12-5; size: -; D: TRBD1; DNA: TGTGCTAGTGGTTCAGGACAGGGCTGGGACACTGAAGCTTTCTTT; CDR3: CASGSGQGWDTEAFF
J: TRBJ1-1; V: TRBV18; size: -; D: -; DNA: TGTGCCAGCTCAGCGCGAACAGGAATGAACACTGAAGCTTTCTTT; CDR3: CASSARTGMNTEAFF
J: TRBJ1-4; V: TRBV6-4; size: -; D: -; DNA: TGTGCCAGCAGTGACTGGGGGCGGTCTTTCGAAAAACTGTTTTTT; CDR3: CASSDWGRSFEKLFF
J: TRBJ1-4; V: TRBV5-1; size: -; D: -; DNA: TGCGCCAGCAGCTTGGAGGGGAAAAAACTGTTTTTT; CDR3: CASSLEGKKLFF
J: TRBJ1-6; V: TRBV27; size: -; D: TRBD1; DNA: TGTGCCAGCAGTTGGCCATTGGGACAGGGCCTACCCCTCCACTTT; CDR3: CASSWPLGQGLPLHF
J: TRBJ2-3; V: TRBV5-1; size: -; D: -; DNA: TGCGCCAGCAGCTTGGCAGACACCACAGATACGCAGTATTTT; CDR3: CASSLADTTDTQYF
J: TRBJ1-2; V: TRBV5-1; size: -; D: -; DNA: TGCGCCAGCAGCTTGGGGAGGGGCCGGGACTATGGCTACACCTTC; CDR3: CASSLGRGRDYGYTF